These T cell receptor beta chains were read from a single sample in a study of control samples from healthy donors and cancer patients. Profiling relied on immunoSEQ multiplex PCR, and the TCRdb table lists in-frame clones only, not all of them. Seen here are about 130,000 clones, about 88% observed once, and the top ten hold about 3.4%. The material sequenced was blood. The receptors originated from a man aged 50-59 years in good health. CDR3s include the opening cysteine and the closing phenylalanine or tryptophan. D genes are given only for firm matches. For some rows the clone size is stated as once, few or many, or as a class when expanded; others skip it.

v_call: TRBV18
cdr3_length: 15
j_call: TRBJ1-4
clone_size: .
d_call: .
cdr3_aa: CASSPEGRGGEKLFF
cdr3_nt: TGTGCCAGCTCACCTGAGGGCAGGGGAGGTGAAAAACTGTTTTTT

v_call: TRBV13
cdr3_length: 16
j_call: TRBJ2-7
clone_size: .
d_call: TRBD2
cdr3_aa: CASSPTRVAGSYEQYF
cdr3_nt: TGTGCCAGCAGCCCTACTCGGGTAGCGGGGTCCTACGAGCAGTACTTC

v_call: TRBV7-6
cdr3_length: 13
j_call: TRBJ2-7
clone_size: few
d_call: .
cdr3_aa: CASSLTRGAEQYF
cdr3_nt: TGTGCCAGCAGCTTAACCAGGGGAGCCGAGCAGTACTTC

v_call: TRBV5-1
cdr3_length: 12
j_call: TRBJ1-2
clone_size: .
d_call: TRBD1
cdr3_aa: CASSPDTGEHTF
cdr3_nt: TGCGCCAGCAGCCCCGATACAGGGGAGCACACCTTC

v_call: TRBV30
cdr3_length: 16
j_call: TRBJ1-5
clone_size: .
d_call: .
cdr3_aa: CAWSMGTQGPNQPQHF
cdr3_nt: TGTGCCTGGAGTATGGGAACCCAAGGTCCAAATCAGCCCCAGCATTTT

v_call: TRBV2
cdr3_length: 15
j_call: TRBJ1-2
clone_size: .
d_call: TRBD1
cdr3_aa: CASRKGAGGNYGYTF
cdr3_nt: TGTGCCAGCAGAAAAGGGGCAGGGGGGAACTATGGCTACACCTTC

v_call: TRBV7-2
cdr3_length: 16
j_call: TRBJ1-4
clone_size: .
d_call: TRBD1
cdr3_aa: CASSPRFDRGNEKLFF
cdr3_nt: TGTGCCAGCAGCCCCAGATTTGACAGGGGTAATGAAAAACTGTTTTTT

v_call: TRBV2
cdr3_length: 14
j_call: TRBJ2-3
clone_size: .
d_call: TRBD1
cdr3_aa: CASRRGPSTDTQYF
cdr3_nt: TGTGCCAGCCGTAGGGGGCCGAGCACAGATACGCAGTATTTT

v_call: TRBV30
cdr3_length: 14
j_call: TRBJ2-5
clone_size: .
d_call: .
cdr3_aa: CAWSGKVQQETQYF
cdr3_nt: TGTGCCTGGAGTGGCAAAGTACAGCAAGAGACCCAGTACTTC

v_call: TRBV6-5
cdr3_length: 14
j_call: TRBJ1-3
clone_size: .
d_call: .
cdr3_aa: CASSRSLSGNTIYF
cdr3_nt: TGTGCCAGCTCTCGATCGCTCTCTGGAAACACCATATATTTT

v_call: TRBV18
cdr3_length: 17
j_call: TRBJ1-1
clone_size: .
d_call: .
cdr3_aa: CASSPVIAMSMNTEAFF
cdr3_nt: TGTGCCAGCTCACCAGTTATAGCTATGAGCATGAACACTGAAGCTTTCTTT

v_call: TRBV10-3
cdr3_length: 13
j_call: TRBJ2-5
clone_size: .
d_call: .
cdr3_aa: CAISVGRQETQYF
cdr3_nt: TGTGCCATCAGTGTAGGCAGACAAGAGACCCAGTACTTC

v_call: TRBV19
cdr3_length: 15
j_call: TRBJ2-2
clone_size: .
d_call: .
cdr3_aa: CASSYGTPGTGELFF
cdr3_nt: TGTGCCAGCTCGTACGGGACACCGGGAACCGGGGAGCTGTTTTTT

v_call: TRBV5-4
cdr3_length: 15
j_call: TRBJ2-3
clone_size: .
d_call: .
cdr3_aa: CASSLGRQGGDTQYF
cdr3_nt: TGTGCCAGCAGCTTGGGACGTCAGGGTGGAGATACGCAGTATTTT

v_call: TRBV7-6
cdr3_length: 17
j_call: TRBJ1-4
clone_size: once
d_call: .
cdr3_aa: CASSLGVTGAANEKLFF
cdr3_nt: TGTGCCAGCAGCTTAGGTGTGACAGGAGCAGCTAATGAAAAACTGTTTTTT

v_call: TRBV7-9
cdr3_length: 14
j_call: TRBJ1-3
clone_size: .
d_call: .
cdr3_aa: CASSTAQTGNTIYF
cdr3_nt: TGTGCCAGCAGTACCGCCCAAACCGGAAACACCATATATTTT

v_call: TRBV11-3
cdr3_length: 12
j_call: TRBJ2-5
clone_size: .
d_call: .
cdr3_aa: CASSSEAGTQYF
cdr3_nt: TGTGCCAGCAGCTCCGAGGCCGGGACCCAGTACTTC

v_call: TRBV5-6
cdr3_length: 12
j_call: TRBJ1-4
clone_size: .
d_call: .
cdr3_aa: CASSYQLEKLFF
cdr3_nt: TGTGCCAGCAGCTACCAGCTTGAAAAACTGTTTTTT

v_call: TRBV7-4
cdr3_length: 15
j_call: TRBJ1-6
clone_size: .
d_call: .
cdr3_aa: CASSLALQGGSPLHF
cdr3_nt: TGTGCCAGCAGCTTAGCGCTCCAGGGAGGTTCACCCCTCCACTTT

v_call: TRBV7-3
cdr3_length: 14
j_call: TRBJ2-2
clone_size: .
d_call: .
cdr3_aa: CASSLSRVSGELFF
cdr3_nt: TGTGCCAGCAGCTTAAGTAGGGTGTCCGGGGAGCTGTTTTTT

v_call: TRBV5-1
cdr3_length: 16
j_call: TRBJ2-6
clone_size: .
d_call: TRBD1
cdr3_aa: CASSLTGVGGANVLTF
cdr3_nt: TGCGCCAGCAGCCTTACAGGGGTAGGAGGGGCCAACGTCCTGACTTTC

v_call: TRBV12-5
cdr3_length: 15
j_call: TRBJ2-3
clone_size: .
d_call: TRBD1
cdr3_aa: CASGSGTGSTDTQYF
cdr3_nt: TGTGCTAGTGGTTCCGGGACAGGAAGCACAGATACGCAGTATTTT

v_call: TRBV2
cdr3_length: 18
j_call: TRBJ2-1
clone_size: .
d_call: TRBD2
cdr3_aa: CASSPLAGVRTSYNEQFF
cdr3_nt: TGTGCCAGCAGTCCTCTAGCGGGGGTACGGACCTCCTACAATGAGCAGTTCTTC

v_call: TRBV16
cdr3_length: 15
j_call: TRBJ1-5
clone_size: few
d_call: .
cdr3_aa: CASSQSPESNQPQHF
cdr3_nt: TGTGCCAGCAGCCAATCGCCAGAAAGCAATCAGCCCCAGCATTTT

v_call: TRBV10-2
cdr3_length: 15
j_call: TRBJ1-3
clone_size: .
d_call: TRBD1
cdr3_aa: CASSQQGGAGNTIYF
cdr3_nt: TGCGCCAGCAGTCAACAGGGGGGAGCGGGAAACACCATATATTTT

v_call: TRBV6-5
cdr3_length: 15
j_call: TRBJ1-3
clone_size: .
d_call: .
cdr3_aa: CASSPTGSSGNTIYF
cdr3_nt: TGTGCCAGCAGCCCGACGGGTTCCTCTGGAAACACCATATATTTT

v_call: TRBV15
cdr3_length: 14
j_call: TRBJ1-1
clone_size: .
d_call: .
cdr3_aa: CATSRDQQNTEAFF
cdr3_nt: TGTGCCACCAGCAGAGATCAGCAGAACACTGAAGCTTTCTTT

v_call: TRBV28
cdr3_length: 15
j_call: TRBJ2-7
clone_size: .
d_call: .
cdr3_aa: CASTSGGPYGDEQYF
cdr3_nt: TGTGCCAGCACCTCAGGAGGTCCCTACGGGGACGAGCAGTACTTC

v_call: TRBV28
cdr3_length: 17
j_call: TRBJ1-2
clone_size: .
d_call: .
cdr3_aa: CASSPPFSSYAVYGYTF
cdr3_nt: TGTGCCAGCAGCCCCCCATTCTCAAGCTACGCTGTTTATGGCTACACCTTC

v_call: TRBV27
cdr3_length: 15
j_call: TRBJ2-1
clone_size: .
d_call: TRBD2
cdr3_aa: CASSLGGGSYNEQFF
cdr3_nt: TGTGCCAGCAGTTTAGGCGGGGGGTCCTACAATGAGCAGTTCTTC

v_call: TRBV6-5
cdr3_length: 13
j_call: TRBJ2-1
clone_size: few
d_call: .
cdr3_aa: CASVTAGYNEQFF
cdr3_nt: TGTGCCAGCGTGACAGCCGGCTACAATGAGCAGTTCTTC

v_call: TRBV5-4
cdr3_length: 12
j_call: TRBJ1-2
clone_size: .
d_call: .
cdr3_aa: CASSFDNYGYTF
cdr3_nt: TGTGCCAGCAGCTTTGACAACTATGGCTACACCTTC

v_call: TRBV19
cdr3_length: 15
j_call: TRBJ2-1
clone_size: .
d_call: TRBD2
cdr3_aa: CASTLSGGVYNEQFF
cdr3_nt: TGTGCCAGTACTCTTAGCGGGGGGGTTTACAATGAGCAGTTCTTC

v_call: TRBV2
cdr3_length: 15
j_call: TRBJ1-4
clone_size: .
d_call: .
cdr3_aa: CASSESRPRGEKLFF
cdr3_nt: TGTGCCAGCAGTGAATCTCGGCCCAGAGGTGAAAAACTGTTTTTT

v_call: TRBV6-1
cdr3_length: 16
j_call: TRBJ1-1
clone_size: .
d_call: .
cdr3_aa: CASSKGQPTLNTEAFF
cdr3_nt: TGTGCCAGCAGTAAAGGGCAGCCAACTTTGAACACTGAAGCTTTCTTT

v_call: TRBV30
cdr3_length: 15
j_call: TRBJ1-1
clone_size: .
d_call: TRBD1
cdr3_aa: CAWSTRDRGNTEAFF
cdr3_nt: TGTGCCTGGAGTACCAGGGACAGGGGGAACACTGAAGCTTTCTTT

v_call: TRBV7-9
cdr3_length: 14
j_call: TRBJ1-2
clone_size: once
d_call: TRBD1
cdr3_aa: CASSFTGTAYGYTF
cdr3_nt: TGTGCCAGCAGCTTCACCGGGACAGCCTATGGCTACACCTTC

v_call: TRBV5-4
cdr3_length: 15
j_call: TRBJ1-2
clone_size: .
d_call: .
cdr3_aa: CASSFTLQGSYGYTF
cdr3_nt: TGTGCCAGCAGTTTTACCTTACAGGGAAGTTATGGCTACACCTTC

v_call: TRBV24-1
cdr3_length: 13
j_call: TRBJ1-2
clone_size: .
d_call: .
cdr3_aa: CATERQPSMRYTF
cdr3_nt: TGTGCCACCGAGAGGCAGCCCTCTATGAGGTACACCTTC

v_call: TRBV2
cdr3_length: 13
j_call: TRBJ2-1
clone_size: .
d_call: .
cdr3_aa: CASKGTGTNEQFF
cdr3_nt: TGTGCCAGCAAAGGGACTGGGACCAATGAGCAGTTCTTC

v_call: TRBV18
cdr3_length: 13
j_call: TRBJ2-7
clone_size: .
d_call: .
cdr3_aa: CASSPPYSYEQYF
cdr3_nt: TGTGCCAGCTCACCACCTTATAGTTACGAGCAGTACTTC

v_call: TRBV2
cdr3_length: 13
j_call: TRBJ2-5
clone_size: .
d_call: .
cdr3_aa: CASRDGLLETQYF
cdr3_nt: TGTGCCAGCAGGGACGGACTATTGGAGACCCAGTACTTC

v_call: TRBV27
cdr3_length: 14
j_call: TRBJ1-6
clone_size: few
d_call: .
cdr3_aa: CASSLGAGDSPLHF
cdr3_nt: TGTGCCAGCAGTTTAGGAGCAGGGGATTCACCCCTCCACTTT

v_call: TRBV12-5
cdr3_length: 17
j_call: TRBJ2-1
clone_size: .
d_call: .
cdr3_aa: CASGLGVTGDFNNEQFF
cdr3_nt: TGTGCTAGTGGTTTGGGAGTGACAGGAGACTTTAACAATGAGCAGTTCTTC

v_call: TRBV6-6
cdr3_length: 16
j_call: TRBJ1-5
clone_size: .
d_call: TRBD1
cdr3_aa: CASSPHRGAYNQPQHF
cdr3_nt: TGTGCCAGCAGCCCCCACAGGGGAGCCTACAATCAGCCCCAGCATTTT

v_call: TRBV4-1
cdr3_length: 15
j_call: TRBJ2-3
clone_size: once
d_call: TRBD2
cdr3_aa: CASSGERGGPDTQYF
cdr3_nt: TGCGCCAGCAGCGGTGAGCGGGGGGGCCCAGATACGCAGTATTTT

v_call: TRBV27
cdr3_length: 12
j_call: TRBJ2-7
clone_size: .
d_call: .
cdr3_aa: CASSFNSYEQYF
cdr3_nt: TGTGCCAGCAGTTTTAACTCCTACGAGCAGTACTTC

v_call: TRBV2
cdr3_length: 13
j_call: TRBJ1-4
clone_size: .
d_call: TRBD1
cdr3_aa: CAGQGRPNEKLFF
cdr3_nt: TGTGCCGGACAGGGGAGGCCTAATGAAAAACTGTTTTTT

v_call: TRBV11-2
cdr3_length: 15
j_call: TRBJ1-6
clone_size: .
d_call: .
cdr3_aa: CASSLDVSNNSPLHF
cdr3_nt: TGTGCCAGCAGCTTAGATGTCTCCAATAATTCACCCCTCCACTTT

v_call: TRBV18
cdr3_length: 15
j_call: TRBJ1-5
clone_size: .
d_call: .
cdr3_aa: CASSPAQGRDQPQHF
cdr3_nt: TGTGCCAGCTCACCGGCACAGGGACGGGATCAGCCCCAGCATTTT

v_call: TRBV5-1
cdr3_length: 16
j_call: TRBJ2-2
clone_size: .
d_call: TRBD1
cdr3_aa: CASSLAWQGAGGELFF
cdr3_nt: TGCGCCAGCAGCTTGGCCTGGCAGGGGGCTGGCGGGGAGCTGTTTTTT

v_call: TRBV4-1
cdr3_length: 17
j_call: TRBJ2-5
clone_size: once
d_call: TRBD2
cdr3_aa: CASSQVGLAGAQETQYF
cdr3_nt: TGCGCCAGCAGCCAAGTGGGCCTAGCGGGGGCCCAAGAGACCCAGTACTTC

v_call: TRBV12-3/TRBV12-4
cdr3_length: 12
j_call: TRBJ2-1
clone_size: .
d_call: TRBD2
cdr3_aa: CASRGGYNEQFF
cdr3_nt: TGTGCCAGCAGGGGGGGGTACAATGAGCAGTTCTTC

v_call: TRBV30
cdr3_length: 15
j_call: TRBJ2-5
clone_size: .
d_call: TRBD1
cdr3_aa: CAWSPGQGGVETQYF
cdr3_nt: TGTGCCTGGAGTCCCGGACAGGGGGGAGTCGAGACCCAGTACTTC

v_call: TRBV5-5
cdr3_length: 16
j_call: TRBJ2-1
clone_size: .
d_call: TRBD1
cdr3_aa: CASSPRDRVIYNEQFF
cdr3_nt: TGTGCCAGCAGCCCAAGGGACAGAGTTATCTACAATGAGCAGTTCTTC